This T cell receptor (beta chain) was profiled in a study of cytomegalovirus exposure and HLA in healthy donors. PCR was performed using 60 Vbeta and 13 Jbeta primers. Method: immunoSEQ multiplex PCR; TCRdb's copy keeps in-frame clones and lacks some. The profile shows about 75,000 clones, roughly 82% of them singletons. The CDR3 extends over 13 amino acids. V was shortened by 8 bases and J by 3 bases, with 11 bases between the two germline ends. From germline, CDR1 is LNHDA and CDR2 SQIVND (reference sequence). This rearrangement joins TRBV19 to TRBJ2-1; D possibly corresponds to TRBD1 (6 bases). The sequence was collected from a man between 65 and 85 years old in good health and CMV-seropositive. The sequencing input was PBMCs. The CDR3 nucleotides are TGTGCCAGTCGTAAGGACAGCTACAATGAGCAGTTCTTC. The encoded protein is CASRKDSYNEQFF.